A selection of T cell receptor beta chains follows, all from one sample in a study of regulatory T cells in long-lasting Graves disease. MiXCR, applied by TCRdb to the multiplex PCR reads, yields one record per CDR3 protein. The data contain under 450,000 distinct CDR3 sequences, around 16% of them singletons. This same sample was also part of a study on T cells in Graves' hyperthyroidism and ophthalmopathy.

This sample comprised peripheral blood mononuclear cells (PBMCs), obtained at new diagnosis, from a patient treated with antithyroid drugs. The source of these receptors is a woman between 18 and 29 years old with Graves disease. CDR3s include the opening cysteine and the closing phenylalanine or tryptophan. The order of the fields is CDR3 DNA, CDR3 protein, D gene, J gene, V gene, clone size. The D gene is left open where the match is weak. Some rows have no size entry. The others give once, few or many, or a class for an expanded clone.

TGTGCCAGCTCACCAACGACAGGGGTGAACACTGAAGCTTTCTTT	CASSPTTGVNTEAFF	TRBD1	TRBJ1-1	TRBV18	many
TGTGCCAGCAGTGAACAGGGGGCAACTGGAAACACCATATATTTT	CASSEQGATGNTIYF	TRBD1	TRBJ1-3	TRBV6-1	.
TGTGCCAGCAGCGTGGGACCCCTCGGGGATACGCAGTATTTT	CASSVGPLGDTQYF	.	TRBJ2-3	TRBV9	.
TGTGCCATCAGTGAGTATTTGGGGGGGACTGAAGCTTTCTTT	CAISEYLGGTEAFF	.	TRBJ1-1	TRBV10-3	many
TGTGCCAGCAGCCAAGAAGGTCAGCCCCAGCATTTT	CASSQEGQPQHF	.	TRBJ1-5	TRBV3-1	many
TGCAGTGCTAAAGTCGTGGGCGATACGATCAGTAACCAAGAGACCCAGTACTTC	CSAKVVGDTISNQETQYF	.	TRBJ2-5	TRBV20-1	.
TGTGCCTGGACCCAAGGGACATCGTCCTACACCTTC	CAWTQGTSSYTF	.	TRBJ1-2	TRBV30	many
TGTGCCAGCAGCCGGACACAAGACGGGGAGCTGTTTTTT	CASSRTQDGELFF	.	TRBJ2-2	TRBV3-1	many
TGTGCCAGCAGCTCTACATACAGGGCAACCTACGAGCAGTACTTC	CASSSTYRATYEQYF	.	TRBJ2-7	TRBV5-6	.
TGTGCCAGCTATCCCACGGGGGGAGGGTTAGATACTGAAGCTTTCTTT	CASYPTGGGLDTEAFF	.	TRBJ1-1	TRBV12-3/TRBV12-4	many
TGTGCCAGCTCCCCGCAATCACGGGGTCAGCCCCAGCATTTT	CASSPQSRGQPQHF	.	TRBJ1-5	TRBV28	.
TGTGCCAGCAGAATGGCTGGCGGGGGGCCAGATACGCAGTATTTT	CASRMAGGGPDTQYF	TRBD2	TRBJ2-3	TRBV6-1	many
TGTGCCAGCAGCTTTCAACAGGGGAACACTGAAGCTTTCTTT	CASSFQQGNTEAFF	.	TRBJ1-1	TRBV7-3	many
TGTGCCAGCACCTCCCACCCGCAGGTAGTTTCCCAGGTGGATGAGCAGTTCTTC	CASTSHPQVVSQVDEQFF	.	TRBJ2-1	TRBV28	many
TGCAGTGGGCACCCAGGGGGATGGTACAATGAGCAGTTCTTC	CSGHPGGWYNEQFF	TRBD1	TRBJ2-1	TRBV20-1	.
TGCGCCAGCAGCTTTTATCAGGGGGCTCCCTACGAGCAGTACTTC	CASSFYQGAPYEQYF	TRBD1	TRBJ2-7	TRBV5-1	few
TGTGCCATCAGTGAGGGTACCGTCGTTACACCGGGACAGGGTAAAGGGGAGACCCAGTACTTC	CAISEGTVVTPGQGKGETQYF	TRBD1	TRBJ2-5	TRBV10-3	many
TGCGCCAGCTCAGGGACAGGGGTCAATGAGCAGTTCTTC	CASSGTGVNEQFF	TRBD1	TRBJ2-1	TRBV10-1	.
TGTGCCAGTAGTATAGGCCCCCCACAGGGAAGTTGGACTGAAGCTTTCTTT	CASSIGPPQGSWTEAFF	.	TRBJ1-1	TRBV19	.
TGCGCCAGCAGCTTGGGGAACCTACGGGACAGGGCCTACGAGCAGTACTTC	CASSLGNLRDRAYEQYF	TRBD1	TRBJ2-7	TRBV5-1	many
TGTGCCAGCAGTTACTCCCAAGGTAGCGGAACCTACGATGAGCAGTTCTTC	CASSYSQGSGTYDEQFF	.	TRBJ2-1	TRBV6-2/TRBV6-3	few
TGTGCCAGCACTACTAATTCACCCCTCCACTTT	CASTTNSPLHF	.	TRBJ1-6	TRBV6-1	few
TGCGCCAGCAGCCCAGGGAGGGGTGGACAAGAGACCCAGTACTTC	CASSPGRGGQETQYF	TRBD2	TRBJ2-5	TRBV10-1	many
TGTGCCAGCAGTTTAGGTGGGTGGAATAGCAATCAGCCCCAGCATTTT	CASSLGGWNSNQPQHF	.	TRBJ1-5	TRBV28	many
TGTGCCAGCAGTCCTCAGACAGCTCACAATCGACCCACCGGGGAGCTGTCTTTT	CASSPQTAHNRPTGELSF	.	TRBJ2-2	TRBV6-2/TRBV6-3	.
TGTGCCACTAATACAGGGGACAATCAGCCCCAGCATTTT	CATNTGDNQPQHF	TRBD1	TRBJ1-5	TRBV10-3	.
TGTGCCAGCTCAGCCGGGACAGAAGAGACCCAGTACTTC	CASSAGTEETQYF	TRBD1	TRBJ2-5	TRBV18	many
TGTGCCAGCAGTACTTCCCACTTCTCCTACGAGCAGTACTTC	CASSTSHFSYEQYF	.	TRBJ2-7	TRBV2	.
TGCGCCAGCAGCTTCGGACAGGTGGGCGGGATCACTGAAGCTTTCTTT	CASSFGQVGGITEAFF	TRBD1	TRBJ1-1	TRBV5-1	many
TGTGCCATCAGCACTCCGGGACAGGGGTCCTACGAGCAGTACTTC	CAISTPGQGSYEQYF	TRBD1	TRBJ2-7	TRBV10-3	.
TGTGCCAGCAGACCGACTCAGCGGAACAATGAGCAGTTCTTC	CASRPTQRNNEQFF	.	TRBJ2-1	TRBV28	many
TGTGCCAGCAGTGAGACAGGGAAGGGCTACGAGCAGTACTTC	CASSETGKGYEQYF	TRBD1	TRBJ2-7	TRBV9	few
TGTGCCAGCAGCTTATCCGACTACACCGGGGAGCTGTTTTTT	CASSLSDYTGELFF	.	TRBJ2-2	TRBV5-4	.
TGTGCCAGCAGTTCCAGGGGACTCGGGACTGAAGCTTTCTTT	CASSSRGLGTEAFF	.	TRBJ1-1	TRBV6-9	many
TGTGCCAGCAGCCGCGGGGACAACCAATATAATTCACCCCTCCACTTT	CASSRGDNQYNSPLHF	.	TRBJ1-6	TRBV3-1	many
TGTGCCAGCAGTTTATCCAGAACTGGAAACACCATATATTTT	CASSLSRTGNTIYF	.	TRBJ1-3	TRBV27	.
TGTGCCAGTAACGGACAGGGTCCACCTGGGGAGCTGTTTTTT	CASNGQGPPGELFF	TRBD1	TRBJ2-2	TRBV25-1	few
TGCGCCAGCAGCTTGGAGGGACAGGGGTCCAATGAGCAGTTCTTC	CASSLEGQGSNEQFF	TRBD1	TRBJ2-1	TRBV5-1	many
TGTGCCAGCAGCGAGGGGACAATCTCCTACAATGGGCAGTTCTTC	CASSEGTISYNGQFF	.	TRBJ2-1	TRBV7-2	.
TGTGCCAGCAGGGGCGGGGCAGGGCGGGAGACCCAGTACTTC	CASRGGAGRETQYF	.	TRBJ2-5	TRBV2	.
TGTGCCATCGCAGGGTATCCCTACGAGCAGTACTTC	CAIAGYPYEQYF	.	TRBJ2-7	TRBV28	many
TGTGCCAGCAGCTTAGGCCTAACTAGCGGGGGGGCAACCTCTATCACAGATACGCAGTATTTT	CASSLGLTSGGATSITDTQYF	TRBD2	TRBJ2-3	TRBV13	.
TGCGCCAGCAGCGCAGTCAGGGGCGATGTCTCTGGAAACACCATATATTTT	CASSAVRGDVSGNTIYF	.	TRBJ1-3	TRBV5-1	.
TGCAGCGTTGAGAGGGGAGGAGGGAACACTGAAGCTTTCTTT	CSVERGGGNTEAFF	.	TRBJ1-1	TRBV29-1	.
TGCAGCGTTTTGGATTTCTCCTACAATGAGCAGTTCTTC	CSVLDFSYNEQFF	.	TRBJ2-1	TRBV29-1	.
TGTGCCAGCTCACCAATTTCTGCCGTCCTGGAAGCTTTCTTT	CASSPISAVLEAFF	.	TRBJ1-1	TRBV18	many
TGCAGTGCTAGGGCTAGCGGGAGAACGTACGAGCAGTACTTC	CSARASGRTYEQYF	TRBD2	TRBJ2-7	TRBV20-1	many